The rows below give T cell receptor beta chains drawn from one sample of a study of cytomegalovirus exposure and HLA in healthy donors. Libraries were prepared by immunoSEQ multiplex PCR; TCRdb keeps only in-frame clonotypes and omits some of them. Of some 200,000 clones detected, around 79% appear once; the ten largest clones hold about 0.22%. The source material was PBMCs. The source is a girl aged 2 to 9 in good health and CMV-seronegative. CDR3s include the opening cysteine and the closing phenylalanine or tryptophan. A D gene is named only where the DNA matches it firmly. The size of a clone is reported for some rows only, either as once, few or many, or as a class for expanded clones.

J: TRBJ1-2
D: .
size: .
length: 14
V: TRBV5-4
CDR3: CASSSNGRGESYTF
DNA: TGTGCCAGCAGCTCAAATGGCCGGGGTGAGAGCTACACCTTC

J: TRBJ1-1
D: .
size: .
length: 15
V: TRBV6-1
CDR3: CASSERQGQNTEAFF
DNA: TGTGCCAGCAGTGAAAGGCAGGGACAGAACACTGAAGCTTTCTTT

J: TRBJ1-2
D: .
size: .
length: 15
V: TRBV7-9
CDR3: CASSLITALAYGYTF
DNA: TGTGCCAGCAGCTTAATCACAGCACTCGCCTATGGCTACACCTTC

J: TRBJ2-2
D: .
size: .
length: 18
V: TRBV15
CDR3: CATSRERLGHLNTGELFF
DNA: TGTGCCACCAGCAGAGAGCGATTGGGACATTTGAACACCGGGGAGCTGTTTTTT

J: TRBJ1-5
D: .
size: .
length: 13
V: TRBV27
CDR3: CASSLSMLQPQHF
DNA: TGTGCCAGCAGTTTATCTATGTTGCAGCCCCAGCATTTT

J: TRBJ2-4
D: TRBD2
size: .
length: 18
V: TRBV9
CDR3: CASRTERGGSLAKNIQYF
DNA: TGTGCCAGCAGAACCGAGCGGGGGGGCTCCTTAGCCAAAAACATTCAGTACTTC

J: TRBJ1-2
D: .
size: .
length: 15
V: TRBV4-2
CDR3: CASSQDVSGNYGYTF
DNA: TGTGCCAGCAGCCAAGACGTGTCCGGGAACTATGGCTACACCTTC

J: TRBJ2-5
D: .
size: .
length: 15
V: TRBV6-1
CDR3: CASRRALDRQETQYF
DNA: TGTGCCAGCAGACGAGCCCTGGACAGACAAGAGACCCAGTACTTC

J: TRBJ1-1
D: .
size: .
length: 16
V: TRBV6-6
CDR3: CASSYSAVNMNTEAFF
DNA: TGTGCCAGCAGTTACTCGGCAGTCAACATGAACACTGAAGCTTTCTTT

J: TRBJ1-1
D: .
size: .
length: 15
V: TRBV27
CDR3: CASSFAGEGNTEAFF
DNA: TGTGCCAGCAGTTTTGCGGGTGAGGGAAACACTGAAGCTTTCTTT

J: TRBJ1-2
D: .
size: .
length: 14
V: TRBV2
CDR3: CASSALGPRYGYTF
DNA: TGTGCCAGCAGTGCCCTGGGCCCTCGCTATGGCTACACCTTC

J: TRBJ2-1
D: .
size: .
length: 13
V: TRBV5-4
CDR3: CASSFDRYNEQFF
DNA: TGTGCCAGCAGCTTCGATAGATACAATGAGCAGTTCTTC

J: TRBJ2-5
D: .
size: .
length: 19
V: TRBV2
CDR3: CASSDPLFLYGQKKETQYF
DNA: TGTGCCAGCAGTGACCCCCTATTTCTTTATGGACAGAAGAAAGAGACCCAGTACTTC

J: TRBJ1-4
D: TRBD1
size: .
length: 16
V: TRBV7-9
CDR3: CASSPLPGTEEGKLFF
DNA: TGTGCCAGCAGCCCCCTCCCCGGGACAGAGGAAGGGAAACTGTTTTTT

J: TRBJ2-2
D: .
size: .
length: 13
V: TRBV4-2
CDR3: CASSQADTGELFF
DNA: TGTGCCAGCAGCCAAGCGGACACCGGGGAGCTGTTTTTT

J: TRBJ2-2
D: .
size: .
length: 13
V: TRBV7-3
CDR3: CASSLDRTGELFF
DNA: TGTGCCAGCAGCCTAGACAGGACCGGGGAGCTGTTTTTT

J: TRBJ1-1
D: .
size: few
length: 13
V: TRBV7-3
CDR3: CASSLLGNTEAFF
DNA: TGTGCCAGCAGCCTTCTCGGGAACACTGAAGCTTTCTTT

J: TRBJ1-2
D: .
size: .
length: 15
V: TRBV6-5
CDR3: CASSYSVGGWGGYTF
DNA: TGTGCCAGCAGTTACTCGGTCGGGGGGTGGGGTGGCTACACCTTC

J: TRBJ1-6
D: .
size: once
length: 14
V: TRBV19
CDR3: CATTGSSYNSPLHF
DNA: TGTGCCACGACGGGGAGCTCCTATAATTCACCCCTCCACTTT